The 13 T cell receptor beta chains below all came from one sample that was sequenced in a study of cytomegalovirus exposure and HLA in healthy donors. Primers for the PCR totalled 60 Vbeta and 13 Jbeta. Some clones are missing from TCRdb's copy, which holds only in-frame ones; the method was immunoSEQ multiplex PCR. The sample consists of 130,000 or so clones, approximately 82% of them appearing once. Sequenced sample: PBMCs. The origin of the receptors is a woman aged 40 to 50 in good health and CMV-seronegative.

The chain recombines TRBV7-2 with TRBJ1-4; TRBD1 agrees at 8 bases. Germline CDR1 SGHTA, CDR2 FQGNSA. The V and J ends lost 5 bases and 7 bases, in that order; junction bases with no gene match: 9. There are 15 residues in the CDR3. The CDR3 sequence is CASSPYQGAREKLFF. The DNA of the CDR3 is TGTGCCAGCAGCCCCTATCAGGGGGCCCGTGAAAAACTGTTTTTT.

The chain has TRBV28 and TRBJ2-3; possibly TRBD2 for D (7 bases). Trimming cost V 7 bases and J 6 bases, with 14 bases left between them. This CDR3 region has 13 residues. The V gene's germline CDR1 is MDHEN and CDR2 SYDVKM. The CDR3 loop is CASIGGGLDTQYF. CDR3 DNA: TGTGCCAGCATAGGCGGGGGCCTGGATACGCAGTATTTT.

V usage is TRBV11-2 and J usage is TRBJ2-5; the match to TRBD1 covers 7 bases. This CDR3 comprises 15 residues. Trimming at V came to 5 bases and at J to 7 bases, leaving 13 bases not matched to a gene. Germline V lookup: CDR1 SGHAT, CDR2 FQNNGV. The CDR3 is CASSPDRAVLRTQYF. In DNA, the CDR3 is TGTGCCAGCAGCCCCGACAGGGCAGTCCTCAGGACCCAGTACTTC.

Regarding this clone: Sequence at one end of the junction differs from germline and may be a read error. The chain's CDR3 is CASSQAGRTNEKLFF. In DNA, the CDR3 is TGCGCCAGCAGCCAAGCGGGCAGAACTAATGAAAAACTGTTTTTT. This chain joins TRBV5-4 and TRBJ1-4, with unresolved D. This CDR3 region has 15 residues. The germline CDR1 and CDR2 sequences are SGHNT and YYREEE (reference sequence).

DNA of the CDR3: TGTGCCAGCAGCCCCCTAAGGGGGGAGGGGTCTGGCACAGATACGCAGTATTTT. Translated, it gives CASSPLRGEGSGTDTQYF. The chain couples TRBV14 to TRBJ2-3, with D tentatively TRBD2 (7 bases). Germline V lookup: CDR1 SGHDN, CDR2 FVKESK. The CDR3 is made up of 18 amino acids. The V end was cut by 4 bases, the J end by 1 base, with 21 bases between.

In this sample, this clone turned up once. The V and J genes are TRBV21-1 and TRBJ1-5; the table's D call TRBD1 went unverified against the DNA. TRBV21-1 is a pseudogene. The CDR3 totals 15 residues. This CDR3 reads CASSKAPDSNQPQHF. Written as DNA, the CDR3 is TGTGCCAGCAGCAAAGCGCCCGACAGTAATCAGCCCCAGCATTTT.

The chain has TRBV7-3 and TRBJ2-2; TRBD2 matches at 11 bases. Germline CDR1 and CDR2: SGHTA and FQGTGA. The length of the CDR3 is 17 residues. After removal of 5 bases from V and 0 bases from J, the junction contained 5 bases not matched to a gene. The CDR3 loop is CASSRQGLAANTGELFF. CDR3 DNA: TGTGCCAGCAGCCGACAGGGACTAGCGGCGAACACCGGGGAGCTGTTTTTT.

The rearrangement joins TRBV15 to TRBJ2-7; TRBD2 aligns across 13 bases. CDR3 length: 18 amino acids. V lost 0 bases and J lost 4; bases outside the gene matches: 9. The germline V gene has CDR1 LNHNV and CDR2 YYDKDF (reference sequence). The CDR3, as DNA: TGTGCCACCAGCAGAGATCTCCAGGGACTAGCGGGAAGTTACGAGCAGTACTTC. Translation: CATSRDLQGLAGSYEQYF.

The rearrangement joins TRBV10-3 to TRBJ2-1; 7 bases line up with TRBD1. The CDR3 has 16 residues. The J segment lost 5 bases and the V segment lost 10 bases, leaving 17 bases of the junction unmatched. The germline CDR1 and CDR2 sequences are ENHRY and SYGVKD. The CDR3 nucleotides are TGTGCCACCGCCGACAGGGTAATCGGTGAGGACAATGAGCAGTTCTTC. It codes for CATADRVIGEDNEQFF.

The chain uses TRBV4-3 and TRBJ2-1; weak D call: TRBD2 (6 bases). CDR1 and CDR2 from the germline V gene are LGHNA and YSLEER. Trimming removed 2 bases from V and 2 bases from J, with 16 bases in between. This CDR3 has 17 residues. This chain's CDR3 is CASSQPSRETPYNEQFF. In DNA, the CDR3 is TGCGCCAGCAGCCAACCTTCCCGGGAGACCCCCTACAATGAGCAGTTCTTC.

CDR3 in DNA: TGTGCCAGCAGCGTTCGACTAGCGGGAGGGGAGCAGTTCTTC. Amino acid sequence: CASSVRLAGGEQFF. The chain is built from TRBV9 and TRBJ2-1; 14 bases are shared with TRBD2. CDR1 and CDR2 (germline): SGDLS, YYNGEE. Unmatched junction bases numbered 2, after V lost 2 bases and J lost 10 bases. The CDR3 has 14 amino acids.

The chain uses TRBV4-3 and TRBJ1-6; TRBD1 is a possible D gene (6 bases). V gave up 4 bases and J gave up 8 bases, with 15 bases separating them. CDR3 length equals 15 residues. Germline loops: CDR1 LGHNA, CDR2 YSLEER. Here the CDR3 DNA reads TGCGCCAGCAGCCTAAACAGGGTTTCGGATTCACCCCTCCACTTT. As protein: CASSLNRVSDSPLHF.

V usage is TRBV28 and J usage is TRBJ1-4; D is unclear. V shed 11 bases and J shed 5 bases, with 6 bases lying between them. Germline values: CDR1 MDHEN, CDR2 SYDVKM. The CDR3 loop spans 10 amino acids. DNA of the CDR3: TGTGCCGGAGGGAATGAAAAACTGTTTTTT. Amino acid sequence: CAGGNEKLFF.